This T cell receptor (beta chain) was documented in a study of blood T cell repertoires in COVID-19 (TCRdb year 2020). Background on the whole study: Samples from collaborators originated in the United States, Italy and Spain and spanned both the acute and convalescent phases of COVID-19. Samples came from the ongoing ImmuneRACE study (first 160 participants) plus 1,254 subjects from 6 global collaborators. The repertoires were made available in a free public database intended to serve as a resource for research on the immune response to SARS-CoV-2. The dataset comprised deeply sampled blood TCRbeta repertoires from subjects exposed to, actively infected with, or recovered from COVID-19. Where available, HLA class I and class II types were obtained from metadata supplied by the sample provider rather than from assay-based typing. The prospective study material was composed of cDNA or gDNA derived from T cells, B-cell-depleted T cells, or PBMCs. Nearly every sample came with metadata listing a de-identified subject ID, COVID-19 status, age in years and sex. Broader findings and caveats from the paper: The amount of clinical and demographic metadata varied by source and participant and was provided uncurated.

Collaborating institutions collected whole blood in K2EDTA tubes following their own protocols. Collaborator samples were shipped for TCRbeta analysis as frozen whole blood, isolated PBMCs, or DNA extracted from either sample type. CDR3 length: 13 amino acids, cysteine to phenylalanine. Only the CDR3 portion is preserved as DNA: 39 bases, with reading frame beginning at the first base. CDR1 MDHEN and CDR2 SYDVKM were looked up in the germline V gene. V lost 6 bases and J lost 3 bases; the stretch between them is 9 bases long. TCRbeta CDR3 regions were amplified from genomic DNA by means of the immunoSEQ Assay, a bias-controlled multiplex PCR. The original methods were these. Within the assay, amplification of reference gene primers was used to estimate how many nucleated cells each sample contained. To quantify the absolute abundance of each unique TCRbeta CDR3 rearrangement, sequence reads were collapsed and filtered. Productive Simpson clonality was computed per sample as the square root of Simpson's diversity index over productive rearrangements. TCRdb limited this immuneACCESS table to in-frame rearrangements with V and J called. A share of clones is missing; checked studies link under half to unresolved V genes, and the rest is unexplained. V and J calls and clone size come straight from that table; D and trimming were deduced from the DNA. This sample comprises about 230,000 clones, about 83% of them detected only once. Of the sample, roughly 7.4% falls within the top ten clones.

For this clone: What antigen it recognizes has not been identified. One base away there is no much larger clone; base qualities are not given.

The sequencing sample was made of peripheral blood. Here the chain combines TRBV28 and TRBJ1-5, with no confident D gene call. This receptor was identified in a woman aged 45-65 years with acute or convalescent COVID-19. The CDR3 loop reads CASSLPPNQPQHF. The DNA reads TGTGCCAGCAGCCTCCCCCCCAATCAGCCCCAGCATTTT.